These 29 T cell receptor beta chains were all obtained from the same sample, sequenced in a study of blood T cell repertoires in COVID-19. The table came from immunoSEQ multiplex PCR; TCRdb's copy has only in-frame clones and leaves some out. The sample has about 200,000 clones; approximately 82% are singletons. Material: PBMCs or T cells enriched from blood (not recorded which). These receptors all stem from a man aged 35 to 55 who had recovered from COVID-19.

This sequence joins TRBV27 and TRBJ2-7; D is possibly TRBD2 (6 bases). The germline V and J ends were trimmed by 3 bases and 2 bases, with 17 bases remaining between them. This CDR3 spans 16 amino acids. CDR1 and CDR2 from the germline V gene are MNHEY and SMNVEV (reference sequence). CDR3 amino acids: CASSFLGNSGTYEQYF. CDR3 bases: TGTGCCAGCAGTTTCCTAGGAAATAGCGGTACCTACGAGCAGTACTTC.

The chain recombines TRBV4-1 with TRBJ1-6; D is possibly TRBD1 (5 bases). Germline-derived CDR1 and CDR2 are MGHRA and YSYEKL. The CDR3 has 15 residues. The ends were cut back, 1 base at V and 10 bases at J, with 14 bases in the middle. The CDR3 coding sequence is TGCGCCAGCAGCCAAGGACGGGGGTTGGACTCACCCCTCCACTTT. This sequence encodes CASSQGRGLDSPLHF.

This clone was observed once. The chain links TRBV28 to TRBJ2-7; tentative D call: TRBD2 (5 bases). Germline CDR1 reads MDHEN; CDR2 reads SYDVKM. Trimming took 4 bases from V and 7 from J, leaving 17 bases between them. This CDR3 is built from 14 residues. The chain's CDR3 is CASSSGGPNREQYF. The CDR3 region has the DNA TGTGCCAGCAGTTCCGGAGGACCAAACCGGGAGCAGTACTTC.

This chain joins TRBV7-8 and TRBJ1-5, with 10 bases fitting TRBD1. CDR3 length: 18 amino acids. J gave up 0 bases and V 4 bases, and 9 bases lay outside the gene matches. Germline V lookup: CDR1 SGHVS, CDR2 FQNEAQ. This CDR3 reads CASSSVYGQGDSNQPQHF. The CDR3 bases are TGTGCCAGCAGCTCTGTATATGGACAGGGGGATAGCAATCAGCCCCAGCATTTT.

V gene TRBV7-3 combines with J gene TRBJ1-1; D ambiguous. The CDR3 is made up of 13 amino acids. The V end lost 6 bases, the J end lost 4 bases, and 12 bases lay between the germline ends. The germline CDR1 and CDR2 sequences are SGHTA and FQGTGA. CDR3 sequence reads: CASSKGGSTEAFF. Written as DNA, the CDR3 is TGTGCCAGCAGTAAAGGAGGGAGCACTGAAGCTTTCTTT.

This chain connects TRBV2 to TRBJ1-5, with 7 bases matching TRBD1. In germline, CDR1 is SNHLY, CDR2 FYNNEI. J was trimmed by 5 bases and V by 2 bases; bases with no gene match: 9. The CDR3 is 16 amino acids. The CDR3 spells CASSELTGLVDQPQHF. CDR3 DNA: TGTGCCAGCAGTGAATTGACAGGGTTGGTTGATCAGCCCCAGCATTTT.

A few counts support this clone. The chain carries TRBV18 and TRBJ1-5; TRBD1 agrees at 12 bases. V gave up 6 bases and J gave up 7 bases; unmatched junction bases: 7. This CDR3 is built from 15 residues. Germline V CDR1 and CDR2: KGHSH, LQKENI. CDR3 DNA: TGTGCCAGCTCCCAGGGACAGGGGGCTTGGCAGCCCCAGCATTTT. The encoded protein is CASSQGQGAWQPQHF.

The CDR3 here is CASSPWKGANNEQFF. The DNA of the CDR3 is TGTGCCAGCAGCCCCTGGAAAGGGGCCAACAATGAGCAGTTCTTC. This chain joins TRBV14 and TRBJ2-1, with D possibly being TRBD1 (5 bases). The CDR3 length is 15 residues. CDR1 is SGHDN and CDR2 is FVKESK in the germline V gene. Trimming removed 4 bases at V and 5 bases at J, with 15 bases between.

This chain uses TRBV7-8 with TRBJ2-7, with 7 bases matching TRBD2. The CDR3 covers 12 residues. From germline, CDR1 is SGHVS and CDR2 FQNEAQ. This CDR3 is CAVLAPSYEQYF. The CDR3 DNA follows: TGTGCAGTACTAGCGCCCTCCTACGAGCAGTACTTC. The full variable domain, rest sourced from reference TRBV7-8 and TRBJ2-7, is GAGVSQSPRYKVAKRGQDVALRCDPISGHVSLFWYQQALGQGPEFLTYFQNEAQLDKSGLPSDRFFAERPEGSVSTLKIQRTQQEDSAVYLCAVLAPSYEQYFGPGTRLTVT.

This clone was observed a few times. The chain combines TRBV19 with TRBJ1-5; TRBD1 matches 8 bases. The junction had 11 bases not matched to a gene; V was cut back by 5 bases and J by 8 bases. This CDR3 is 15 amino acids long. Germline V gene lookup returns CDR1 LNHDA and CDR2 SQIVND (reference sequence). The CDR3, as DNA: TGTGCCAGTAGTCTGAACAGGGGGAAGTTTGAGCCCCAGCATTTT. Its translation: CASSLNRGKFEPQHF.

The gene calls are TRBV5-1 and TRBJ2-2; no reliable D call. The CDR3 has 14 residues. Trimming pared 6 bases from V and 3 bases from J, leaving 12 bases between. From germline, CDR1 is SGHRS and CDR2 YFSETQ. The CDR3 DNA sequence: TGCGCCAGCAATGCAGCTCGGGACACCGGGGAGCTGTTTTTT. Translating it yields CASNAARDTGELFF.

The CDR3 is CATRNREWQDEQYF. The CDR3, as DNA: TGTGCCACCCGGAACAGGGAATGGCAGGACGAGCAGTACTTC. The chain carries TRBV15 and TRBJ2-7; perhaps TRBD1 as D (6 bases). The CDR3 consists of 14 residues. V gave up 8 bases and J gave up 5 bases, with 19 bases separating them. The V gene's germline CDR1 is LNHNV and CDR2 YYDKDF (reference sequence). Complete variable domain (other parts from reference TRBV15 and TRBJ2-7): DAMVIQNPRYQVTQFGKPVTLSCSQTLNHNVMYWYQQKSSQAPKLLFHYYDKDFNNEADTPDNFQSRRPNTSFCFLDIRSPGLGDTAMYLCATRNREWQDEQYFGPGTRLTVT.

CDR3 DNA sequence: TGTGCCAGTAAGACAGGGGGCGCCCATGGCTACACCTTC. Translating gives CASKTGGAHGYTF. The chain is built from TRBV27 and TRBJ1-2; 10 bases agree with TRBD1. Germline V gene data show CDR1 as MNHEY and CDR2 as SMNVEV (reference sequence). Unmatched junction bases numbered 7, after V lost 9 bases and J lost 6 bases. This CDR3 comprises 13 residues.

The chain carries TRBV19 and TRBJ1-6; D gene unclear. This CDR3 contains 14 residues. The V end was cut by 10 bases, the J end by 10 bases, with 20 bases between. Germline V gene data show CDR1 as LNHDA and CDR2 as SQIVND (reference sequence). The chain's CDR3 is CAKIRGYLNSPLHF. CDR3 nucleotide sequence: TGTGCCAAAATACGAGGGTATCTAAACTCACCCCTCCACTTT.

This clone was seen once. The CDR3 DNA follows: TGTGCCAGCAGCTCTACCCGGGACAGGCACACTGAAGCTTTCTTT. Translation gives CASSSTRDRHTEAFF. The chain uses TRBV6-2 or TRBV6-3 and TRBJ1-1; TRBD1 matches 8 bases. This CDR3 comprises 15 residues. CDR1 and CDR2 from the germline V gene are MNHEY and SVGEGT. V gave up 6 bases and J gave up 3 bases; unmatched junction bases: 9.

The chain employs TRBV27 and TRBJ1-2; D perhaps matches TRBD1 (5 bases). The CDR3 runs to 15 residues. Germline V CDR1 and CDR2: MNHEY, SMNVEV (reference sequence). V shed 8 bases and J shed 4 bases, with 20 bases lying between them. CDR3 loop: CASGRGTKGGYGYTF. The CDR3 DNA follows: TGTGCCAGCGGAAGGGGCACCAAGGGTGGCTATGGCTACACCTTC.

The chain uses TRBV11-2 and TRBJ2-1, with 13 bases lining up with TRBD2. Germline trimming cut 6 bases from V and 6 bases from J; bases unmatched to any gene: 5. Germline lookup yields CDR1 SGHAT and CDR2 FQNNGV. There are 15 residues in the CDR3. CDR3 DNA: TGTGCCAGCAGTCCACTAGCGGGGGGGCCCAATGAGCAGTTCTTC. It specifies CASSPLAGGPNEQFF. The full variable domain, its missing parts supplied by reference TRBV11-2 and TRBJ2-1, is EAGVAQSPRYKIIEKRQSVAFWCNPISGHATLYWYQQILGQGPKLLIQFQNNGVVDDSQLPKDRFSAERLKGVDSTLKIQPAKLEDSAVYLCASSPLAGGPNEQFFGPGTRLTVL.

This clone was detected once. The CDR3 protein is CAWSKTSGNTIYF. For the CDR3, the DNA is TGTGCCTGGAGCAAGACTTCTGGAAACACCATATATTTT. The V and J genes are TRBV30 and TRBJ1-3; D call uncertain. Per the germline V gene, CDR1 is GTSNPN and CDR2 is SVGIG (reference sequence). The CDR3 is made up of 13 amino acids. V was trimmed by 3 bases and J by 1 base, leaving 7 bases between them.

V and J are TRBV5-1 and TRBJ2-7; D might be TRBD2 (6 bases). The germline gives CDR1 SGHRS, CDR2 YFSETQ. Trimming took off 7 bases at V and 1 base at J, with 18 bases between the two ends. The CDR3 extends over 15 amino acids. The CDR3 loop reads CASFPGWGGSYEQYF. CDR3 DNA: TGCGCCAGCTTCCCGGGGTGGGGAGGATCCTACGAGCAGTACTTC. The whole variable domain, remainder taken from reference TRBV5-1 and TRBJ2-7, is KAGVTQTPRYLIKTRGQQVTLSCSPISGHRSVSWYQQTPGQGLQFLFEYFSETQRNKGNFPGRFSGRQFSNSRSEMNVSTLELGDSALYLCASFPGWGGSYEQYFGPGTRLTVT.

This clone was seen more than once but under ten times. This sequence joins TRBV5-1 and TRBJ2-1; D might be TRBD2 (6 bases). Looked up from germline, CDR1 is SGHRS and CDR2 is YFSETQ. CDR3 size: 13 residues. Trimming took 9 bases from V and 7 from J, leaving 17 bases between them. CDR3 amino acids: CATGIQGGNEQFF. The CDR3 bases are TGCGCCACCGGGATCCAGGGAGGTAATGAGCAGTTCTTC.

V gene TRBV25-1 combines with J gene TRBJ1-1; D remains ambiguous. The CDR3 contains 11 residues. V lost 7 bases to trimming and J lost 2 bases, with 5 bases between them. Germline assignment: CDR1 MGHDK and CDR2 SYGVNS. CDR3 protein: CASIENTEAFF. CDR3 DNA: TGTGCCAGCATAGAAAACACTGAAGCTTTCTTT.

The chain combines TRBV12-3 or TRBV12-4 with TRBJ2-7; the D is unclear. Between the trimmed V and J ends, which lost 5 bases and 1 base, there was a span of 3 bases. The CDR3 covers 11 residues. CDR3 region: CASSPSYEQYF. As DNA, the CDR3 is TGTGCCAGCAGTCCGTCCTACGAGCAGTACTTC.

The rearrangement joins TRBV24-1 to TRBJ1-5; D may be TRBD1 (5 bases). CDR1 KGHDR and CDR2 SFDVKD come from the germline V gene. The V and J ends lost 3 bases and 1 base respectively, with 9 bases between them. This CDR3 comprises 15 residues. The CDR3 DNA sequence: TGTGCCACCAGTGATCACGGGGGAAGCAATCAGCCCCAGCATTTT. It is translated as CATSDHGGSNQPQHF.

The rearrangement joins TRBV7-9 to TRBJ2-2; 8 nucleotides line up with TRBD2. The length of the CDR3 is 16 residues. Germline CDR1 SEHNR, CDR2 FQNEAQ (reference sequence). With 5 bases clipped from V and 8 bases from J, the junction kept 13 bases outside the gene matches. The CDR3 is CASSGGLATGAGELFF. DNA of the CDR3: TGTGCCAGCAGCGGCGGACTAGCCACAGGCGCTGGGGAGCTGTTTTTT.

The chain carries TRBV6-2 or TRBV6-3 and TRBJ1-3; D ambiguous. The V gene lost 2 bases and the J gene lost 2 bases, with 7 bases spanning the gap. CDR1 MNHEY and CDR2 SVGEGT come from the germline V gene. The CDR3 extends over 14 amino acids. The CDR3 DNA reads TGTGCCAGCAGTTACCACGGGACTGGAAACACCATATATTTT. It encodes CASSYHGTGNTIYF.

This clone occurred a few times. The chain couples TRBV4-2 to TRBJ1-3; TRBD1 matches at 7 bases. The CDR3 totals 17 residues. V gave up 4 bases and J gave up 0 bases; unmatched junction bases: 9. Germline V lookup: CDR1 LGHNA, CDR2 YNFKEQ. In DNA form, the CDR3 reads TGTGCCAGCAGCCGACCTACAGGGGCCTCCTCTGGAAACACCATATATTTT. Protein: CASSRPTGASSGNTIYF.

The V gene is TRBV11-1, the J gene TRBJ2-7; no firm D call. V lost 0 bases and J lost 0, with 9 bases in between. This CDR3 has 15 residues. Per the germline V gene, CDR1 is SGHAT and CDR2 is FQDESV (reference sequence). CDR3 sequence: CASSLAARPSYEQYF. The DNA of the CDR3 is TGTGCCAGCAGCTTAGCGGCCCGTCCCTCCTACGAGCAGTACTTC. Full variable domain (missing parts from reference TRBV11-1 and TRBJ2-7): EAEVAQSPRYKITEKSQAVAFWCDPISGHATLYWYRQILGQGPELLVQFQDESVVDDSQLPKDRFSAERLKGVDSTLKIQPAELGDSAMYLCASSLAARPSYEQYFGPGTRLTVT.

V usage is TRBV2 and J usage is TRBJ1-2; 11 positions agree with TRBD1. Germline V CDR1 and CDR2: SNHLY, FYNNEI. CDR3 length: 13 residues. The V gene end was trimmed by 6 bases and the J gene end by 3 bases; junction bases not matched to a gene: 0. The CDR3 loop is CASRGQGDYGYTF. The CDR3 DNA reads as TGTGCCAGCAGGGGACAGGGGGACTATGGCTACACCTTC.

V usage is TRBV28 and J usage is TRBJ1-1; D is undetermined. Trimming shortened V by 6 bases and J by 4 bases, and 12 bases separated the two germline ends. This CDR3 spans 13 amino acids. Germline values: CDR1 MDHEN, CDR2 SYDVKM. The CDR3 region is CASRLLRVTEAFF. For the CDR3, the DNA is TGTGCCAGCAGACTCCTACGGGTCACTGAAGCTTTCTTT.